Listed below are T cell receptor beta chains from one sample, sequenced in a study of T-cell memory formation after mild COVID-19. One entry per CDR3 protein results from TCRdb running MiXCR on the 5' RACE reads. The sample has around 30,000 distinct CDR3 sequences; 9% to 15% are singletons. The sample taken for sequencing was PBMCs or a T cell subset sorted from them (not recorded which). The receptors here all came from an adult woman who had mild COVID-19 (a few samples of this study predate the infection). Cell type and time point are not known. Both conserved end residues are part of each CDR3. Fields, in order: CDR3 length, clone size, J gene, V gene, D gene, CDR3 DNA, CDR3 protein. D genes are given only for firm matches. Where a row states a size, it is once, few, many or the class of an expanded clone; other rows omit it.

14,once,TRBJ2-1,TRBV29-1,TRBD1,TGCAGCGTTCGTACAGGGGGCCGGGCCAATGAGCAGTTCTTC,CSVRTGGRANEQFF
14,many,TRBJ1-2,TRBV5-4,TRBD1,TGTGCCAGCAGCGGTGAGACAGGGAGCTATGGCTACACCTTC,CASSGETGSYGYTF
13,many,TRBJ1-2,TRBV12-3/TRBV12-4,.,TGTGCCAGCAGCTTCGATCAAACCTATGGCTACACCTTC,CASSFDQTYGYTF
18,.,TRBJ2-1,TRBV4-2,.,TGTGCCAGCAGCCAAGCCGCCCGGGGGAGGCCTTCCTACAATGAGCAGTTCTTC,CASSQAARGRPSYNEQFF
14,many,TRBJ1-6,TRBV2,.,TGTGCCAGCAGTGAAGTTAAGGGAAATTCACCCCTCCACTTT,CASSEVKGNSPLHF
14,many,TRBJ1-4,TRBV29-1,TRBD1,TGCAGCTTCCGGGACAGGGGAACTAATGAAAAACTGTTTTTT,CSFRDRGTNEKLFF
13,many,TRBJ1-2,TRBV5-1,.,TGCGCCAGCGGAGAGCCCCCCATCCGGGGCTACACCTTC,CASGEPPIRGYTF
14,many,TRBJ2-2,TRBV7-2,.,TGTGCCAGCAGGAAAACAGTGAACACCGGGGAGCTGTTTTTT,CASRKTVNTGELFF
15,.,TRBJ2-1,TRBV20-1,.,TGCAGTGCTAGAGATCTGGAGGGGTACAACAATGAGCAGTTATTC,CSARDLEGYNNEQLF
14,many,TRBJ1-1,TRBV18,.,TGTGCCAGCTCACCAACGGCCTCAATCGGTGAAGCTTTCTTT,CASSPTASIGEAFF
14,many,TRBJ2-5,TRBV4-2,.,TGTGCCAGCAGCCAAGATCGGGGGTGGGAGACCCAGTACTTC,CASSQDRGWETQYF
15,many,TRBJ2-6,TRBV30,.,TGTGCCTGGAGTCCTCACACCTCTGGGGCCAACGTCCTGACTTTC,CAWSPHTSGANVLTF
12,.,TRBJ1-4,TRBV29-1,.,TGCAGCGTAGGGCCAGGGCGGGAAAAACTGTTTTTT,CSVGPGREKLFF
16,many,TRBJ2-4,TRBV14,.,TGTGCCAGCAGCCCTACTACAGGGAGAGCCAAAAACATTCAGTACTTC,CASSPTTGRAKNIQYF
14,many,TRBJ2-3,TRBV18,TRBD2,TGTGCCAGCGCAACCGCGGGGGGCACAGATACGCAGTATTTT,CASATAGGTDTQYF
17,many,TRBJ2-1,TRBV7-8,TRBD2,TGTGCCAGCAGCTTAGGCGCTAGCGGGAGGGCCGACAATGAGCAGTTCTTC,CASSLGASGRADNEQFF
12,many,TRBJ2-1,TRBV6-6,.,TGTGCCAGCAGTTATATCCGGGATGAGCAGTTCTTC,CASSYIRDEQFF
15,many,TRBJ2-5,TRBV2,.,TGTGCCAGCAGTGAAGTAAGACAGTCACAAGAGACCCAGTACTTC,CASSEVRQSQETQYF
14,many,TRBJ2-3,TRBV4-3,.,TGCGCCAGCAGCCAAGCCTTGGACTATGGAGGGTGTTTCTTC,CASSQALDYGGCFF
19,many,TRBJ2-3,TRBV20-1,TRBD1,TGCAGTGCTTCCCCTGAGGGGATAGACAGGGAAGTTGGTAGGGATACGCAGTATTTT,CSASPEGIDREVGRDTQYF
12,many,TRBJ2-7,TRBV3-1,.,TGTGCCAGCACCCAGGGAGATTACGAGCAGTACTTC,CASTQGDYEQYF
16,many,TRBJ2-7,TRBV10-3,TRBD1,TGTGCCATCAGTGAGTTAAAATTAAGGACAGGGTGCGAGCAGTACTTC,CAISELKLRTGCEQYF
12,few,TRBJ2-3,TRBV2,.,TGTGCCAGCAGTTCCTTTACAGATACGCAGTATTTT,CASSSFTDTQYF
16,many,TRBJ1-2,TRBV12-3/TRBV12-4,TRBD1,TGTGCCAGCAGTTCCCCCGTAGGACAGGGGTCCTATGGCTACACCTTC,CASSSPVGQGSYGYTF
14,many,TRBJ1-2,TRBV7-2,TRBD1,TGTGCCAGCAGCCTGTGGGACAGGGGGCGAGGCTACACCTTC,CASSLWDRGRGYTF
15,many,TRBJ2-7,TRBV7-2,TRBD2,TGTGCCAGCAGCCCATTTGCGGGAGGCCCGGGGGAGCAGTACTTC,CASSPFAGGPGEQYF
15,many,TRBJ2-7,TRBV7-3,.,TGTGCCAGCAGCCCCAGGGGGGGGCACATCTACGAGCAGTACTTC,CASSPRGGHIYEQYF
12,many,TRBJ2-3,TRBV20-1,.,TGCAGTGTGCGGGGCCTCACAGATACGCAGTATTTT,CSVRGLTDTQYF
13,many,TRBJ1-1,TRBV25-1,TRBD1,TGTGCCAGCAGAAACAGGGGGGACACTGAAGCTTTCTTT,CASRNRGDTEAFF
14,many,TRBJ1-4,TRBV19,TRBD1,TGTGCCAGTACCTCCAGGGGGCGGAACGAAAAACTGTTTTTT,CASTSRGRNEKLFF
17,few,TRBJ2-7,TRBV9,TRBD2,TGTGCCAGCAGCTCAGGACTAGCGGGACGTAGCTCCTACGAGCAGTACTTC,CASSSGLAGRSSYEQYF
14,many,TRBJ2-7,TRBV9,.,TGTGCCAGCTCTTTAAATGCCCACGTAGGCGAGCAGTACTTC,CASSLNAHVGEQYF
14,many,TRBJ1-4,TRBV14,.,TGTGCCAGCAGCCGGGGGGCCCAGGAGGAAAAACTGTTTTTT,CASSRGAQEEKLFF
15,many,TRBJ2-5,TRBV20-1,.,TGCAGTGCTAGAGATAGGGTATTGGGGCAAGAGACCCAGTACTTC,CSARDRVLGQETQYF
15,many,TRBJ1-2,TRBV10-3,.,TGTGCCATCAGTGCGACAGTAGATACTAACTATGGCTACACCTTC,CAISATVDTNYGYTF
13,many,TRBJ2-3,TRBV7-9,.,TGTGCCAGCAACGGGATGGCGTGGGATACGCAGTATTTT,CASNGMAWDTQYF
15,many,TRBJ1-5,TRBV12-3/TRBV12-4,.,TGTGCCAGCAGTGAGACAGACCGGAGCGTTAAGCCCCAGCATTTT,CASSETDRSVKPQHF
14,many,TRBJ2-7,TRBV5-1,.,TGCGCCAGCTCTCGGGAGGGACAGACCTACGAGCAGTACTTC,CASSREGQTYEQYF
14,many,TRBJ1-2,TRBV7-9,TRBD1,TGTGCCAGCAGAGAAGGCCAGGGGGAAAATGGCTACACCTTC,CASREGQGENGYTF